Given below is one T cell receptor beta chain in context. The antigen is not known. The CDR3 contains 16 residues. Trimming cost V 5 bases and J 1 base; bases outside gene matches: 7. Germline CDR1 and CDR2: SNHLY and FYNNEI. These data are taken from a study of T cell repertoires in cytomegalovirus infection. MiXCR, applied by TCRdb to the reads, yields one record per CDR3 protein. The sample has roughly 990,000 distinct CDR3 sequences, around 32% seen once. The sequence came from a human donor in good health (CMV status not recorded). Some clones in this sample may be carry-over from other donors' samples. The V and J genes are TRBV2 and TRBJ2-2, with TRBD1 matching 7 bases. The sequences come from cultured CD8+ T cells from PBMCs, collected from culture after CMV antigen stimulation. The CDR3 DNA sequence: TGTGCCAGCAGTCACCCAGGGGGATTGAACACCGGGGAGCTGTTTTTT. The encoded protein is CASSHPGGLNTGELFF.